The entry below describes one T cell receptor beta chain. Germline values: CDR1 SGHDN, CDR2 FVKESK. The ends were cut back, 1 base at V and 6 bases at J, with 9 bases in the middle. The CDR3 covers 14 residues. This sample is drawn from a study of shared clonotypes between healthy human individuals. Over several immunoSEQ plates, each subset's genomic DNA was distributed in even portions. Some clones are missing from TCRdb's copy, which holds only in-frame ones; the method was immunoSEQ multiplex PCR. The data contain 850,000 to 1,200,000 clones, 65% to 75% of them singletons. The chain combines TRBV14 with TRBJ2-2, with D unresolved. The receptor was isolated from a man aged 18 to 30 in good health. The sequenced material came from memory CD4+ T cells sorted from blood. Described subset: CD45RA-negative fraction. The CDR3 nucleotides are TGTGCCAGCAGCCAAGGTGGCTTTCCCGGGGAGCTGTTTTTT. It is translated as CASSQGGFPGELFF.